The sequence of this T cell receptor beta chain was determined in a study of human T cells and chemical hapten exposure. Individual cDNA molecules each carried unique molecular identifiers attached by the library. TCRdb fed the RACE reads into MiXCR, producing one record per CDR3 protein. The sample lists tens of thousands of distinct CDR3 sequences, about a tenth occurring once. General observations from the study: While controls formed fewer of them, expanded TCRs formed significantly more large CDR3 similarity clusters.

This clonotype was observed a few times. Its antigen remains unknown. CDR1 is DFQATT, CDR2 SNEGSKA, per germline (reference sequence). J lost 2 bases, V lost 1 base, and 7 bases had no gene match. The CDR3 totals 15 residues. The time point here: patch test 2, 6 weeks after DPC sensitization. This sample's treatment: therapeutic diphenylcyclopropenone sensitization with weekly scalp DPC. Alopecia patients, 18 to 70 years old and DPC-suitable, served as donors. RNA extraction used unfractionated whole blood as the source of total RNA. Source: whole blood, taken in connection with sensitization to the hapten diphenylcyclopropenone (DPC). This sequence originates from a woman in her fifties or sixties with alopecia areata. Some clones in this sample may be carry-over from other donors' samples. V usage is TRBV20-1 and J usage is TRBJ2-5; 7 bases line up with TRBD2. The CDR3 region has the DNA TGCAGTGCTAGAGCCCCTCCTAGCGGACAAGAGACCCAGTACTTC. As protein: CSARAPPSGQETQYF.